Included here is one T cell receptor (beta chain) sequence, with context. This clone showed up just a few times. Its antigen is not yet known. The sample holds no much larger clone one base away, and base qualities are not on file. The data were taken from a study of blood T cell repertoires in COVID-19 (dated by TCRdb to about 2020). General notes on the study: Samples from collaborators originated in the United States, Italy and Spain and spanned both the acute and convalescent phases of COVID-19. The prospective study material was composed of cDNA or gDNA derived from T cells, B-cell-depleted T cells, or PBMCs. Where available, HLA class I and class II types were obtained from metadata supplied by the sample provider rather than from assay-based typing. The repertoires were made available in a free public database intended to serve as a resource for research on the immune response to SARS-CoV-2. The dataset comprised deeply sampled blood TCRbeta repertoires from subjects exposed to, actively infected with, or recovered from COVID-19. The samples were drawn from the first 160 participants of the ongoing ImmuneRACE study and from some 1,300 subjects provided by 6 global collaborators. The sample metadata nearly always contained a de-identified subject ID, COVID-19 status, age in years and sex.

Overall results and qualifications from the work: How much clinical and demographic metadata was included differed by source and by participant, and the metadata was provided uncurated.

Participants in the prospective study were aged about 18 to 95 years, lived in approximately 26 United States geographic areas, and enrolled through a virtual design. In the prospective study, cohorts were assigned on the basis of participant-reported clinical history obtained from a screening survey and a study questionnaire. ImmuneRACE Cohort 3 recovered participants were defined by two consecutive negative NP/OP PCR tests, healthcare professional clearance, or symptom resolution. In the prospective study, mobile phlebotomists collected whole blood, serum and a nasopharyngeal or oropharyngeal swab from each participant. Prospective study participants could optionally give additional blood draws and questionnaires over an approximately 2-month period. Before DNA extraction, prospective study blood samples were shipped either frozen or at room temperature. Inclusive of the bounding cysteine and phenylalanine, the CDR3 is 13 residues long. The CDR3 DNA has 39 bases and is translated from base 1. V has 5 bases trimmed and J has 6 bases trimmed; junction bases matching no gene number 6.

TCRbeta CDR3 regions were amplified from genomic DNA using the immunoSEQ Assay, a bias-controlled multiplex PCR. From the authors' description of their analysis: Nucleated cell counts per sample were estimated from amplification of reference gene primers within the assay. To quantify the absolute abundance of each unique TCRbeta CDR3 rearrangement, sequence reads were collapsed and filtered. For each sample, productive Simpson clonality was calculated as the square root of Simpson's diversity index over productive rearrangements. What TCRdb holds here is the immuneACCESS table cut down to in-frame rearrangements. Part of the clones is not present; checked against another copy, under half of the missing clones reflect an unresolved V gene, and the others are unexplained. V and J calls and clone size are those listed in that table; D and trimming were worked out from the DNA. Within this sample are about 270,000 clones, with over 85% of them counted one time only. Around 1.9% of the sample goes to the ten largest clones.

The sequence links TRBV12-3 or TRBV12-4 to TRBJ1-2; 7 nucleotides in the junction match TRBD1. Sequencing was done on a sample of PBMCs or T cells enriched from blood (not recorded which). The receptor was isolated from a woman in her sixties or seventies who had recovered from COVID-19. Here is the DNA: TGTGCCAGCAGTCAGAGGGGGCGGAATGGCTACACCTTC. This codes for CASSQRGRNGYTF.